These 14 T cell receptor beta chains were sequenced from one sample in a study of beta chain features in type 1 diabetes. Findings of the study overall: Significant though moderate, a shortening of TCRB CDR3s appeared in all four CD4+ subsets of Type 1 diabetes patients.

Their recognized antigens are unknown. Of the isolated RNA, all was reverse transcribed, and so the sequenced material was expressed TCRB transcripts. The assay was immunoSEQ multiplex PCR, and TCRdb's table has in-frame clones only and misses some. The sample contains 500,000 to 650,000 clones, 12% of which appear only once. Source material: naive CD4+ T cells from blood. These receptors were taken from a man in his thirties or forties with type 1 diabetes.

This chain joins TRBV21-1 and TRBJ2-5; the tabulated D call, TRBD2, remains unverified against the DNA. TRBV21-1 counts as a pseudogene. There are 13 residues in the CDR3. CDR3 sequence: CASSSHRGETQYF. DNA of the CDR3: TGTGCCAGCAGCAGCCACCGGGGGGAGACCCAGTACTTC.

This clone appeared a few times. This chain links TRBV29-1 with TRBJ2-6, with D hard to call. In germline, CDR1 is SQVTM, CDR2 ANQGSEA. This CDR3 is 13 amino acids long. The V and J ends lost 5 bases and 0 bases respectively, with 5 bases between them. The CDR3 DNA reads TGCAGCGTTCGTGACTCTGGGGCCAACGTCCTGACTTTC. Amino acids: CSVRDSGANVLTF.

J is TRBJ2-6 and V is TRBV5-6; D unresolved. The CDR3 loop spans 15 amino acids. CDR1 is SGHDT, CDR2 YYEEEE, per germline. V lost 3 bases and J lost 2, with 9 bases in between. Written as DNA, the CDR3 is TGTGCCAGCAGCTATTGGTCCGCTGGGGCCAACGTCCTGACTTTC. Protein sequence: CASSYWSAGANVLTF.

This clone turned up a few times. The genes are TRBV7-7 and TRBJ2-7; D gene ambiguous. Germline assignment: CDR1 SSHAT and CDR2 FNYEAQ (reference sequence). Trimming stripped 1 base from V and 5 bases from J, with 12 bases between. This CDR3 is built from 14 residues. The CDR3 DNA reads TGTGCCAGCAGCTTAGGGCACCAGGCCGACGAGCAGTACTTC. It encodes CASSLGHQADEQYF.

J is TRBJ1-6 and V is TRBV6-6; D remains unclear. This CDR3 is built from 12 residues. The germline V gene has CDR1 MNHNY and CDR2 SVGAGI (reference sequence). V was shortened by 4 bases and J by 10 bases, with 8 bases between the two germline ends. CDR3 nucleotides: TGTGCCAGCAGTTCGGACGAATCACCCCTCCACTTT. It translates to CASSSDESPLHF.

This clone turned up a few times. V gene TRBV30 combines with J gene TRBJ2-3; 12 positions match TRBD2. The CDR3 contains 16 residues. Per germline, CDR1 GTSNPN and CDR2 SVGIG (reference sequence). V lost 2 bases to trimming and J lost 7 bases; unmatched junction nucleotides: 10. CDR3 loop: CAWSSPYTSGGNTQYF. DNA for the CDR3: TGTGCCTGGAGTTCCCCCTACACTAGCGGGGGGAATACGCAGTATTTT.

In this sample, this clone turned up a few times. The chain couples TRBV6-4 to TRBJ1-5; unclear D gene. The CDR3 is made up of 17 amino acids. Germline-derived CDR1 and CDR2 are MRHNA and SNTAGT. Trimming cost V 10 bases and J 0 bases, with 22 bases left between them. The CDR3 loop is CATVPGRGVGSNQPQHF. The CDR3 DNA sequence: TGTGCCACGGTGCCCGGCCGGGGAGTGGGTAGCAATCAGCCCCAGCATTTT.

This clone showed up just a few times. DNA for the CDR3: TGTGCCAGCAGCCCGAGGACAGGGGCCTCGAACACCGGGGAGCTGTTTTTT. Translated, it gives CASSPRTGASNTGELFF. V usage is TRBV2 and J usage is TRBJ2-2, with 9 bases identical to TRBD1. V trimming: 6 bases; J trimming: 0 bases; junction bases outside the gene matches: 8. The CDR3 runs to 17 residues. The germline V gene has CDR1 SNHLY and CDR2 FYNNEI.

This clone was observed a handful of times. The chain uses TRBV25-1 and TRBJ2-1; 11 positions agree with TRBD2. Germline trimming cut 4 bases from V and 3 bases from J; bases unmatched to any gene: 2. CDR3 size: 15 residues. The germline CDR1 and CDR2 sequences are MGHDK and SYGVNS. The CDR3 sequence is CASSVGTSGYNEQFF. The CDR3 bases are TGTGCCAGCAGTGTCGGGACTAGCGGCTACAATGAGCAGTTCTTC. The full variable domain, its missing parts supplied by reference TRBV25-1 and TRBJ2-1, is EADIYQTPRYLVIGTGKKITLECSQTMGHDKMYWYQQDPGMELHLIHYSYGVNSTEKGDLSSESTVSRIRTEHFPLTLESARPSHTSQYLCASSVGTSGYNEQFFGPGTRLTVL.

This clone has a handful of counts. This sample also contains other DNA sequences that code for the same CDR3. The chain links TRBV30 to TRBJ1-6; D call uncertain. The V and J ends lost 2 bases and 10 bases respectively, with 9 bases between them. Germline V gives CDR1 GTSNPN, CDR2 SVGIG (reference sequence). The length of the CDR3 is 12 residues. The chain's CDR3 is CAWSSGRSPLHF. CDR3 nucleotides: TGTGCCTGGAGTTCAGGTCGGTCACCCCTCCACTTT.

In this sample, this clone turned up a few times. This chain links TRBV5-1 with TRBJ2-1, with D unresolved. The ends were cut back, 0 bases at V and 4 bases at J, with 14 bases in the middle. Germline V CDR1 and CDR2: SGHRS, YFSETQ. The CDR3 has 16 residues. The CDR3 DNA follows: TGCGCCAGCAGCTTGGCTTTAGCTGGGCCGTACAATGAGCAGTTCTTC. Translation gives CASSLALAGPYNEQFF.

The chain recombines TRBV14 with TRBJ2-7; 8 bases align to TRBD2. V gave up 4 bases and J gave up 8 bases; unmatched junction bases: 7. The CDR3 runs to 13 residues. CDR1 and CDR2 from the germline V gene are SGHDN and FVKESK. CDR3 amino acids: CASSLSGGNKQYF. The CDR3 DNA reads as TGTGCCAGCAGCCTCAGCGGGGGTAATAAGCAGTACTTC. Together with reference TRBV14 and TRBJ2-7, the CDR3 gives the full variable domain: EAGVTQFPSHSVIEKGQTVTLRCDPISGHDNLYWYRRVMGKEIKFLLHFVKESKQDESGMPNNRFLAERTGGTYSTLKVQPAELEDSGVYFCASSLSGGNKQYFGPGTRLTVT.

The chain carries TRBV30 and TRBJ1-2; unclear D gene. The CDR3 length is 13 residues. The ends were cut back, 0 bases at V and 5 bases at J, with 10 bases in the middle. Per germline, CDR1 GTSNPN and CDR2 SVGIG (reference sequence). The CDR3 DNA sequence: TGTGCCTGGAGTGTAGTATCCTCATATGGCTACACCTTC. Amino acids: CAWSVVSSYGYTF.

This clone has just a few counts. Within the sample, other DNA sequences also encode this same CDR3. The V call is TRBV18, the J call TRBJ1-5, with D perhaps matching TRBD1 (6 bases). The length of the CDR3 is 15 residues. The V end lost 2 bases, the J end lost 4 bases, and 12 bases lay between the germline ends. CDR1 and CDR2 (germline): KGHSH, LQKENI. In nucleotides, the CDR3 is TGTGCCAGCTCACCAGGAATAGGGGGGAATCAGCCCCAGCATTTT. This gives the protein CASSPGIGGNQPQHF.